A single sample gave rise to the 20 T cell receptor beta chains below, sequenced in a study of blood T cell repertoires in COVID-19. Here immunoSEQ multiplex PCR was the method, and the copy in TCRdb shows in-frame clones only, minus some. The sample lists about 190,000 clones, 84% occurring once. Sample: peripheral blood. Source of these receptors: a woman in her seventies with active or convalescent COVID-19.

The CDR3 coding sequence is TGTGCCAGCAGCTCGTCGGGTCCTTCCTACGAGCAGTACTTC. Its translation: CASSSSGPSYEQYF. J is TRBJ2-7 and V is TRBV7-9; D unclear. The V end lost 4 bases, the J end lost 1 base, and 11 bases lay between the germline ends. The CDR3 extends over 14 amino acids. Germline V gene data show CDR1 as SEHNR and CDR2 as FQNEAQ (reference sequence).

The chain uses TRBV7-6 and TRBJ2-3; 8 nucleotides match TRBD2. The CDR3 extends over 18 amino acids. Germline lookup yields CDR1 SGHVS and CDR2 FNYEAQ. V lost 1 base, J lost 0 bases, and 9 bases stayed unmatched. CDR3 coding DNA: TGTGCCAGCAGCTTAGTAGGTAGCGGGACCATGAGCACAGATACGCAGTATTTT. It encodes CASSLVGSGTMSTDTQYF.

This clone was observed a single time. V and J are TRBV2 and TRBJ2-3; D uncertain. V shed 0 bases and J shed 0 bases, with 10 bases lying between them. CDR3 length: 16 amino acids. Germline V lookup: CDR1 SNHLY, CDR2 FYNNEI. The CDR3 sequence is CASSEAEAFSTDTQYF. For the CDR3, the DNA is TGTGCCAGCAGTGAAGCCGAAGCTTTTAGCACAGATACGCAGTATTTT.

The chain recombines TRBV24-1 with TRBJ2-1, with 9 positions matching TRBD2. The CDR3 consists of 16 residues. Germline CDR1 and CDR2: KGHDR and SFDVKD. V gave up 1 base and J gave up 7 bases; unmatched junction bases: 7. The CDR3 protein is CATSDFTPSGINEQFF. CDR3 nucleotide sequence: TGTGCCACCAGTGATTTTACCCCTAGCGGGATTAATGAGCAGTTCTTC.

The chain couples TRBV11-2 to TRBJ2-3; D possibly corresponds to TRBD2 (6 bases). The CDR3 has 15 residues. V shed 9 bases and J shed 0 bases, with 16 bases lying between them. Germline CDR1 is SGHAT and CDR2 is FQNNGV. Written as DNA, the CDR3 is TGTGCCAGTAATAGACTAGATGGGAGCACAGATACGCAGTATTTT. Its protein product is CASNRLDGSTDTQYF.

V is TRBV5-6 and J is TRBJ2-1; a weak D match, TRBD2 (6 bases). Germline CDR1 is SGHDT and CDR2 is YYEEEE. V was clipped by 5 bases and J by 6 bases, with 12 bases between them. The CDR3 extends over 13 amino acids. Here the CDR3 DNA reads TGTGCCAGCAGTCTATTCGGGGGCAATGAGCAGTTCTTC. Its protein is CASSLFGGNEQFF.

The rearrangement links TRBV2 to TRBJ2-7, with TRBD2 as a possible D gene (7 bases). Looked up from germline, CDR1 is SNHLY and CDR2 is FYNNEI. Trimming stripped 7 bases from V and 2 bases from J, with 15 bases between. The CDR3 consists of 14 residues. CDR3 residues: CASILGEGAYEQYF. The CDR3 DNA sequence: TGTGCCAGCATCCTGGGGGAGGGGGCCTACGAGCAGTACTTC.

The chain couples TRBV7-2 to TRBJ2-3, with 7 bases lining up with TRBD2. J lost 6 bases, V lost 4 bases, and 19 bases had no gene match. CDR3 length: 18 amino acids. Germline CDR1 is SGHTA and CDR2 is FQGNSA. The CDR3 here is CASSSRGPLTSRGDTQYF. CDR3 coding DNA: TGTGCCAGCAGCTCCCGGGGTCCGCTGACTAGCCGGGGGGATACGCAGTATTTT.

The chain uses TRBV5-4 and TRBJ2-1, with 8 bases aligning to TRBD2. Trimming at V came to 1 base and at J to 4 bases, leaving 13 bases not matched to a gene. The germline gives CDR1 SGHNT, CDR2 YYREEE (reference sequence). The CDR3 totals 18 residues. CDR3 protein: CASSLFPSLAELYNEQFF. Here the CDR3 DNA reads TGTGCCAGCAGCTTGTTTCCATCACTAGCGGAACTTTACAATGAGCAGTTCTTC.

This chain uses TRBV27 with TRBJ2-6, with TRBD2 identical over 8 bases. J was trimmed by 4 bases and V by 11 bases; bases with no gene match: 10. Looked up from germline, CDR1 is MNHEY and CDR2 is SMNVEV (reference sequence). The CDR3 runs to 15 residues. DNA of the CDR3: TGTGCCCGGGGGGGGGCCACGGGGGGGGCCAACGTCCTGACTTTC. The encoded protein is CARGGATGGANVLTF.

The chain recombines TRBV11-3 with TRBJ2-1; the match to TRBD2 covers 10 bases. Losses at the gene ends were 1 base for V and 6 bases for J; bases not matched to a gene: 0. CDR3 length equals 14 residues. Germline-derived CDR1 and CDR2 are SGHNT and YENEEA. The CDR3 DNA reads as TGTGCCAGCAGCTTAGGGACTAGCGGCAATGAGCAGTTCTTC. This sequence encodes CASSLGTSGNEQFF.

This clone has only a few counts. The chain joins TRBV29-1 to TRBJ1-4; 9 bases agree with TRBD1. The CDR3 runs 13 residues. V was pared by 7 bases and J by 6 bases, with 6 bases of the junction left unmatched. Germline CDR1 is SQVTM and CDR2 is ANQGSEA. CDR3 DNA sequence: TGCAGCGGGATGGGACAGGGAGATGAAAAACTGTTTTTT. Residues: CSGMGQGDEKLFF.

The genes are TRBV28 and TRBJ1-5; unclear D gene. V was cut by 2 bases and J by 2 bases, with 7 bases left in between. The CDR3 sequence is 14 residues long. Germline CDR1 is MDHEN and CDR2 is SYDVKM. The chain's CDR3 is CASSLAAGNQPQHF. In nucleotides, the CDR3 is TGTGCCAGCAGTTTAGCTGCGGGCAATCAGCCCCAGCATTTT.

The V call is TRBV10-3, the J call TRBJ2-1; 7 bases are a match to TRBD1. This CDR3 is 16 amino acids long. CDR1 is ENHRY, CDR2 SYGVKD, per germline. V shed 2 bases and J 1 base; nucleotides not matched to a gene: 5. The CDR3 coding sequence is TGTGCCATCAGTGAGGGCCGACAGGGATCCTACAATGAGCAGTTCTTC. This translates into CAISEGRQGSYNEQFF.

This chain joins TRBV12-3 or TRBV12-4 and TRBJ1-2, with no clear D. Deletions cut 5 bases from V and 1 base from J, with 8 bases between. This CDR3 is built from 13 residues. CDR3 region: CASSPRDNYGYTF. Here the CDR3 DNA reads TGTGCCAGCAGTCCTCGAGATAACTATGGCTACACCTTC.

This CDR3 is CASSSPSGYTDTQYF. Written as DNA, the CDR3 is TGTGCCAGCAGCTCCCCTAGCGGGTACACAGATACGCAGTATTTT. V is TRBV7-3 and J is TRBJ2-3, with 8 bases aligning to TRBD2. J gave up 2 bases and V 4 bases, and 5 bases lay outside the gene matches. Germline CDR1 is SGHTA and CDR2 is FQGTGA. This CDR3 has 15 amino acids.

The chain links TRBV13 to TRBJ2-5; the D gene is possibly TRBD2 (5 bases). CDR3 length equals 17 residues. Between the trimmed V and J ends, which lost 0 bases and 2 bases, there was a span of 16 bases. Germline CDR1 PRHDT, CDR2 FYEKMQ (reference sequence). The CDR3 coding sequence is TGTGCCAGCAGCTTAGGCTTTGGACTCTCGACGCAAGAGACCCAGTACTTC. It yields the protein CASSLGFGLSTQETQYF. The entire variable domain, with the rest obtained from reference TRBV13 and TRBJ2-5, is as follows: AAGVIQSPRHLIKEKRETATLKCYPIPRHDTVYWYQQGPGQDPQFLISFYEKMQSDKGSIPDRFSAQQFSDYHSELNMSSLELGDSALYFCASSLGFGLSTQETQYFGPGTRLLVL.

This clone came up once. The rearrangement joins TRBV19 to TRBJ2-7, with TRBD2 matching 7 bases. Per germline, CDR1 LNHDA and CDR2 SQIVND (reference sequence). The CDR3 is made up of 12 amino acids. The junction had 6 bases not matched to a gene; V was cut back by 6 bases and J by 7 bases. The CDR3 DNA is TGTGCCAGTAGCCCAAGGGGAGGGGAGCAGTACTTC. It translates to CASSPRGGEQYF.

This clone was observed a single time. The CDR3 nucleotides are TGTGCCAGCAGCTCAGGACTAGCGGTGGGCCGTGGAGATACGCAGTATTTT. Translation: CASSSGLAVGRGDTQYF. The chain has TRBV7-9 and TRBJ2-3; 10 bases fit TRBD2. This CDR3 comprises 17 residues. The V and J ends lost 4 bases and 5 bases, in that order; junction bases with no gene match: 12. Germline CDR1 SEHNR, CDR2 FQNEAQ (reference sequence).

The chain is built from TRBV28 and TRBJ1-1, with D maybe TRBD1 (5 bases). Germline CDR1 and CDR2: MDHEN and SYDVKM. The CDR3 sequence is 14 residues long. V lost 9 bases and J lost 1, with 15 bases in between. Written as DNA, the CDR3 is TGTGCCAGTCGTACCCCTGACAGGAACACTGAAGCTTTCTTT. The encoded protein is CASRTPDRNTEAFF. Full variable domain (remainder filled in from reference TRBV28 and TRBJ1-1): DVKVTQSSRYLVKRTGEKVFLECVQDMDHENMFWYRQDPGLGLRLIYFSYDVKMKEKGDIPEGYSVSREKKERFSLILESASTNQTSMYLCASRTPDRNTEAFFGQGTRLTVV.